This T cell receptor (beta chain) was sequenced during a study of neurological immune-mediated disorders (dated by TCRdb to between 2018 and 2021). For the wider study: Among the roughly 34 multiple sclerosis patients, relapsing-remitting MS was present in around 30 and secondary progressive MS was present in 3. Peripheral blood TCR-beta repertoires from HTLV-I-associated myelopathy (HAM/TSP) patients, multiple sclerosis patients and healthy controls were compared by UMI-based sequencing. The 106 TCR-beta libraries included longitudinal samples, technical triplicates and paired sorted CD4+ and CD8+ T-cell subsets alongside PBMC samples. Of the approximately 68 subjects in the cohort, about 14 were HAM/TSP patients, roughly 35 were multiple sclerosis patients, and some 20 were healthy controls. The investigation overall reported the following: In phylogenetic analysis, the repertoires of 18 of 34 MS patients grouped into a cluster of related CDR3 sequences, which suggests a possible signature at the repertoire level. No clinical or MRI features were associated with the MS cluster, and the authors said that larger cohorts are needed. The highest TCR clonal expansion was observed in HAM/TSP patients, whereas the lowest was observed in MS patients, even when compared with healthy controls. No identical CDR3 amino acid sequences were shared among expanded clones across subjects, suggesting private TCR-beta repertoires in all groups.

The junction carries 10 bases between V and J, which are trimmed by 4 bases and 0 bases respectively. CDR1 LGHDT and CDR2 YNNKEL were looked up in the germline V gene (reference sequence). Including cysteine and phenylalanine, the CDR3 has 15 amino acids. Only the CDR3 portion is preserved as DNA: 45 bases, with reading frame beginning at the first base. To synthesize cDNA, template-switch 5'RACE was performed with a primer carrying a 10-nucleotide random unique molecular identifier so that each TCR transcript was tagged. Each sequencing run produced over 200 million TCR-beta sequences covering 15-18 subjects. Total RNA was extracted with the RNeasy kit. Using the KAPA Real-time Library Amplification kit, TCR-beta VDJ regions were amplified with primers for the TCR constant region and the 5'RACE anchor. A first PCR added sample indexes and Illumina adaptors, after which a second PCR increased the library yield. The roughly 650 bp TCR product was size-selected on a 2% E-gel SizeSelection system after Ampure bead purification. Before pooling, library quality was assessed on a Bioanalyzer, concentration was determined with Qubit, and library quantification was performed with the Kapa Library Quantification kit. Libraries were sequenced paired-end 2 x 150 bp on an Illumina HiSeq 2500. To increase sequence diversity, roughly 23-30% phiX was spiked into each library pool. In the source study's methods: Quality-filtered reads were processed with the UMI-based MiGEC pipeline, and over 90% of raw TCR sequences were removed by the MiGEC pipeline during error correction. VDJ genes were aligned to IMGT germline references, and each clonotype was defined by a unique CDR3 amino acid sequence together with V-J genes. VDJtools evaluated clonal expansion, Shannon diversity and CDR3 relatedness (CalcPairwiseDistances, ClusterSamples); CLCbio workbench built phylogenetic trees. Clones with at least 8 unique UMIs were defined as expanded, with this threshold being based on coefficient-of-variation modelling across technical triplicates. Clones were called with MiXCR by TCRdb after fastp trimmed the public reads at Q25, and only in-frame beta chains were retained. Merged by CDR3 protein, the rows form single entries marked with the most common genes and DNA. These V and J calls rely on TCRdb rather than the paper's analysis. This sample holds 55,000 to 70,000 distinct CDR3 sequences; more than 4% were observed only once. Of the sample, less than 3.5% falls within the top ten clones.

Unsorted PBMC libraries were generated from 2 million PBMCs stored in RNAlater at -80 °C until RNA extraction. The multiple sclerosis patients were enrolled in a US clinical protocol that evaluated disease progression with magnetic resonance imaging. Peripheral blood was subjected to Ficoll-Hypaque density gradient centrifugation to isolate PBMCs, which were then cryopreserved in liquid nitrogen. This clonotype was recorded at least ten times. No antigen is known for it. No base qualities exist here, and no much larger clone lies one base off it. Sequencing used PBMCs. The source is a woman aged 50 to 65 with multiple sclerosis. The rearrangement joined TRBV3-1 to TRBJ2-1, with TRBD2 perhaps the D gene, on 6 matching bases. The DNA sequence is TGTGCCAGCAGCCCGACTAGAAGCTCCTACAATGAGCAGTTCTTC. Its translation is CASSPTRSSYNEQFF.